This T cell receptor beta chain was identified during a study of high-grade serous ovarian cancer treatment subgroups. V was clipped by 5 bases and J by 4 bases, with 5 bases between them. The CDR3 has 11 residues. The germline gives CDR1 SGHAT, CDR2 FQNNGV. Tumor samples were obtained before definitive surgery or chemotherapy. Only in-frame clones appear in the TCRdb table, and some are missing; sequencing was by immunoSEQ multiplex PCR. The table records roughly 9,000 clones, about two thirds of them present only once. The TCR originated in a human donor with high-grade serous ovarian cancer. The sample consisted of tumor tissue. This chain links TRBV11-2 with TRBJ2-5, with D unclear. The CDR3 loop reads CASSTRETQYF. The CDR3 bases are TGTGCCAGCAGCACCCGAGAGACCCAGTACTTC.